This T cell receptor (beta chain) was sequenced for a study of metastatic and nonmetastatic thyroid tumors (dated by TCRdb to about 2020). Broadly, across the study: The researchers compared repertoires between peripheral blood samples and tumor or nodule tissue samples from patients with malignant or benign thyroid disease.

No patient had received any treatment before thyroid surgery. The study retrospectively analysed patient clinical samples collected from the early 2010s to the late 2010s using T-cell receptor beta sequencing. On the study overall, not on this receptor specifically: In both blood and tumor samples, malignant tumors were reported to have significantly higher TCR beta diversity than benign nodules.

Trimming takes 2 bases off V and 0 bases off J; junction bases not matched to a gene: 4. CDR1 and CDR2 were assigned from the germline V gene as MNHNS and SASEGT. From its cysteine to its phenylalanine, the CDR3 spans 15 amino acids. Of all the DNA, just the CDR3 is kept, 45 bases in frame from base 1. Libraries were made using PCR. The sequencer was an Illumina HiSeq 4000. High-throughput sequencing was used to profile the TCR beta-chain CDR3 region of every patient. Under the source paper's analysis protocol: Drawing on CDR3 differences between clinicopathological groups, the researchers built a classifier meant to tell apart patients with distant-metastatic papillary thyroid cancer. Repertoire diversity was assessed with the Shannon index, and tumor-blood repertoire similarity with the Morisita-Horn index. Starting from the raw public reads, TCRdb applied fastp trimming at Q25, assembled clones with MiXCR and retained in-frame beta chains. TCRdb's processing, not the authors' own work, is the source of the V and J calls. The sample profile shows tens of thousands of clones; over 40% of them were found once. The leading ten clones occupy roughly a quarter of the sample.

Of note for this clone: Its antigen specificity is not known. Nothing much larger sits one base from this clone, and base qualities are not available.

This sequence was found in a male donor with papillary thyroid cancer or a benign thyroid nodule (not recorded which). Some clones in this sample may be carry-over from other donors' samples. The chain joins TRBV6-1 to TRBJ2-7, with 7 bases matching TRBD2. Material: tumor tissue. The CDR3 in this case is CASSELAESSYEQYF. The nucleotide sequence is TGTGCCAGCAGTGAACTAGCGGAGAGCTCCTACGAGCAGTACTTC.